This TCR beta chain was captured in a study of cytomegalovirus exposure and HLA in healthy donors. Overall study: There were approximately 81 million unique TCRs (from HLA-typed donors) in an early data release.

The PCR was carried out with 60 Vbeta primers and 13 Jbeta primers. Measured with immunoSEQ multiplex PCR; TCRdb has only the in-frame clones, and not every one. Seen here are roughly 160,000 clones, around 85% observed once, and the top ten hold less than 2.5%. Trimming at V came to 3 bases and at J to 3 bases, leaving 7 bases not matched to a gene. The CDR3 covers 16 residues. The germline gives CDR1 LNHDA, CDR2 SQIVND (reference sequence). This sequence originates from a male donor in good health and CMV-seronegative. Sequenced input: PBMCs. V gene TRBV19 combines with J gene TRBJ2-3, with 9 bases aligning to TRBD1. The CDR3 spells CASSIYRGRRTDTQYF. The CDR3 nucleotides are TGTGCCAGTAGTATCTACAGGGGGCGCCGGACAGATACGCAGTATTTT.